The T cell receptor beta chain described here comes from a study of post-analysis software for immune sequencing data. Overall study results and limits: Patients carried several TRBV segments more frequently than controls did, and TRBV5-6, TRBV5-1 and TRBV20-1 were among them.

The TCR beta cDNA libraries carried unique molecular identifiers. Using its own MiXCR run on the PCR reads, TCRdb lists one record per CDR3 protein. The sample lists roughly 870,000 distinct CDR3 sequences, approximately 57% occurring once. To note about this clonotype: The antigen is undetermined.

The CDR3 has 17 amino acids. The V and J ends lost 0 bases and 6 bases, in that order; junction bases with no gene match: 10. CDR1 is DFQATT, CDR2 SNEGSKA, per germline (reference sequence). This clonotype was obtained from a girl under 18 with multiple sclerosis. The chain recombines TRBV20-1 with TRBJ2-3, with 12 bases matching TRBD2. The sample consisted of blood. CDR3 sequence: CSARDTSGGPWMDTQYF. The DNA for the CDR3 is TGCAGTGCTAGAGATACTAGCGGGGGGCCCTGGATGGATACGCAGTATTTT.